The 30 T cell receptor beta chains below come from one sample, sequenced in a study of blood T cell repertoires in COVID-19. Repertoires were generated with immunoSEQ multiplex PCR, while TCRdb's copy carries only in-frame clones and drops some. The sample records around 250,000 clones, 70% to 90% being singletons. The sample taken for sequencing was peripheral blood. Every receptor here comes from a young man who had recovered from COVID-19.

CDR3 bases: TGTGCCAGCAGAGAGGTGCCCTCGGAATACGAGCAGTACTTC. It specifies CASREVPSEYEQYF. This chain connects TRBV5-8 to TRBJ2-7; D remains ambiguous. Germline CDR1 SGHTS, CDR2 YDEGEE. The CDR3 is 14 amino acids. V lost 5 bases and J 4 bases, leaving 16 bases between the germline ends.

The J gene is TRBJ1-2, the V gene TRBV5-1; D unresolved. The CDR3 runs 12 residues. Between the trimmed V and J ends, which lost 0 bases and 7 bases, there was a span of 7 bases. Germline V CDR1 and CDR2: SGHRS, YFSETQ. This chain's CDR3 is CASSLGGIGYTF. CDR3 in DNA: TGCGCCAGCAGCTTGGGAGGGATTGGCTACACCTTC.

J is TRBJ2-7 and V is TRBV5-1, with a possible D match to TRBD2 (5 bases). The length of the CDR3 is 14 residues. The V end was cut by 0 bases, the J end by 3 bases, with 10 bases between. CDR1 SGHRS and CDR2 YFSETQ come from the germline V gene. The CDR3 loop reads CASSLEGAGYEQYF. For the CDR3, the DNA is TGCGCCAGCAGCTTGGAGGGAGCTGGCTACGAGCAGTACTTC.

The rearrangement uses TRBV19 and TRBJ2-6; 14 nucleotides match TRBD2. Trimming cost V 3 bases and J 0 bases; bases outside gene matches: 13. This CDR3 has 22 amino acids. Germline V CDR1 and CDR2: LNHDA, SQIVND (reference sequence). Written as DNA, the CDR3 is TGTGCCAGTAGTATCGGACTAGCGGGGGGCCGATTACTAAGCTCTGGGGCCAACGTCCTGACTTTC. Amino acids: CASSIGLAGGRLLSSGANVLTF.

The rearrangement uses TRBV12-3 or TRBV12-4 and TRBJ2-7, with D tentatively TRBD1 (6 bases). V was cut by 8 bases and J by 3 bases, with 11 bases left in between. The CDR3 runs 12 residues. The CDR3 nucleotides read TGTGCCAGCGGCCCAGGGGACTACGAGCAGTACTTC. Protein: CASGPGDYEQYF.

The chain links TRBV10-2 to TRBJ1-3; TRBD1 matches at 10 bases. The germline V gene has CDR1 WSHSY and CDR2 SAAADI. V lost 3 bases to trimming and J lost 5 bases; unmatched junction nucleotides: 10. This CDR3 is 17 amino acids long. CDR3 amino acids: CASSDFEWDRGRNTIYF. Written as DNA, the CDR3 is TGCGCCAGCAGTGACTTCGAGTGGGACAGGGGCAGAAACACCATATATTTT.

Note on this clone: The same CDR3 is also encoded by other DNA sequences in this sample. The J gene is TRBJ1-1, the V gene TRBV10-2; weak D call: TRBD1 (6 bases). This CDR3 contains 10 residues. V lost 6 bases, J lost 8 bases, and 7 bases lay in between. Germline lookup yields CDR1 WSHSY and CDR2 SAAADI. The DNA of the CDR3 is TGCGCCAGCAGGGACAGCGAAGCTTTCTTT. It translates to CASRDSEAFF.

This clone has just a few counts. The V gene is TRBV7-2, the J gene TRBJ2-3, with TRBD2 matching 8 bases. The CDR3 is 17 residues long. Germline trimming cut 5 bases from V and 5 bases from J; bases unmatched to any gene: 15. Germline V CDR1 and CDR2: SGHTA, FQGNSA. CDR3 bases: TGTGCCAGCAGCCGGGTCCGCGGGACTAGTTTTCAAGATACGCAGTATTTT. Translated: CASSRVRGTSFQDTQYF.

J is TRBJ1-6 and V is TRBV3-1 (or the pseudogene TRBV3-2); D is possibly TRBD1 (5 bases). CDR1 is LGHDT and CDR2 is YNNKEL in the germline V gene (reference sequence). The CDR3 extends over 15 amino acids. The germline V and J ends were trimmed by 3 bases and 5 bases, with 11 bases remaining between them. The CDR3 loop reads CASSQVGEDNSPLHF. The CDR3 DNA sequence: TGTGCCAGCAGCCAGGTGGGGGAGGATAATTCACCCCTCCACTTT.

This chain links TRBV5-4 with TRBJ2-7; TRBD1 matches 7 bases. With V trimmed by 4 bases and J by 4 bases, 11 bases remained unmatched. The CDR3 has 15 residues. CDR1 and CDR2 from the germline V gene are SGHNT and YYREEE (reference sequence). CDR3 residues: CASSRSRDRQYEQYF. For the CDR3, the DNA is TGTGCCAGCAGCAGAAGTAGGGACAGACAGTACGAGCAGTACTTC. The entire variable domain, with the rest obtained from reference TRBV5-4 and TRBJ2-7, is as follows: ETGVTQSPTHLIKTRGQQVTLRCSSQSGHNTVSWYQQALGQGPQFIFQYYREEENGRGNFPPRFSGLQFPNYSSELNVNALELDDSALYLCASSRSRDRQYEQYFGPGTRLTVT.

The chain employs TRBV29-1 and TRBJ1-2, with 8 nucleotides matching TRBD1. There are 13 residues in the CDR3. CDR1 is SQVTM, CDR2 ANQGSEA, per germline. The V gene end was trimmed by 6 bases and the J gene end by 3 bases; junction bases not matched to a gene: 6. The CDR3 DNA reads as TGCAGCGTCCTGACAGGGGAGGACTATGGCTACACCTTC. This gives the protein CSVLTGEDYGYTF.

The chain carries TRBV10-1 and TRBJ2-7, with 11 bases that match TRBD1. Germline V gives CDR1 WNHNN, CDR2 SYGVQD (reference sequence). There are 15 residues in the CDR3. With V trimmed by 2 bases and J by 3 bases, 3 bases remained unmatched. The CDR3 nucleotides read TGCGCCAGCAGTGAGGGGGGGACAGGGGGCTACGAGCAGTACTTC. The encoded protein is CASSEGGTGGYEQYF.

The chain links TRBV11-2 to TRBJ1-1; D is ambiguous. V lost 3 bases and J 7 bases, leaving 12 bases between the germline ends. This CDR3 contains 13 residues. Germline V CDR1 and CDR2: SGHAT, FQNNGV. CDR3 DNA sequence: TGTGCCAGCAGCTTTGGGCATAACGGTGAAGCTTTCTTT. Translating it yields CASSFGHNGEAFF.

The CDR3: CASSLGGAGAPLFF. The DNA of the CDR3 is TGTGCCAGCAGCTTAGGGGGGGCAGGGGCGCCACTGTTTTTT. V is TRBV13 and J is TRBJ1-4, with a possible D match to TRBD1 (6 bases). The germline CDR1 and CDR2 sequences are PRHDT and FYEKMQ (reference sequence). This CDR3 has 14 amino acids. V dropped 0 bases and J dropped 13 bases, with 15 bases sitting between them.

CDR3 loop: CASSQGVREKLFF. DNA of the CDR3: TGTGCCAGCAGCCAGGGAGTGCGGGAAAAACTGTTTTTT. The rearrangement joins TRBV14 to TRBJ1-4, with D hard to call. The V gene lost 3 bases and the J gene lost 8 bases, with 10 bases spanning the gap. Per germline, CDR1 SGHDN and CDR2 FVKESK. The CDR3 contains 13 residues.

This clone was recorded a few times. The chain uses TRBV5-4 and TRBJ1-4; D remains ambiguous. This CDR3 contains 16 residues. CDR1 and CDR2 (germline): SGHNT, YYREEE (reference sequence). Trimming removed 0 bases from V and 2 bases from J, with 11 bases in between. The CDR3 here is CASSLGAGGTNEKLFF. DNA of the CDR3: TGTGCCAGCAGCTTGGGGGCTGGCGGGACTAATGAAAAACTGTTTTTT.

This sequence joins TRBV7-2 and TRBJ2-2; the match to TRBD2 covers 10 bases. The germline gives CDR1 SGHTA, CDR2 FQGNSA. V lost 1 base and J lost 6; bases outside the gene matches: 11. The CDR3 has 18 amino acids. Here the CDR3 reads CASSLVPPTSGGAGELFF. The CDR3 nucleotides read TGTGCCAGCAGCTTAGTTCCACCAACGAGCGGGGGGGCCGGGGAGCTGTTTTTT.

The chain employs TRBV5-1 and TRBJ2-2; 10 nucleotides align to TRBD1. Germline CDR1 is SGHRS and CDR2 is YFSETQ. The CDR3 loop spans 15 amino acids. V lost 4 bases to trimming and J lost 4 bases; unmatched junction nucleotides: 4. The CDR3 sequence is CASSPGTGVTGELFF. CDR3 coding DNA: TGCGCCAGCAGCCCCGGGACAGGGGTCACCGGGGAGCTGTTTTTT.

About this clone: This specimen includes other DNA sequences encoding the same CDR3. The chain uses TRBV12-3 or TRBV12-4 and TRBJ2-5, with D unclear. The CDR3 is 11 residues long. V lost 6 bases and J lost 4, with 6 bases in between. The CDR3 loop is CASSFRETQYF. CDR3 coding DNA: TGTGCCAGCAGCTTTAGAGAGACCCAGTACTTC.

The CDR3 nucleotides are TGTGCCAGCAGCCCGGGGGGACCCCAAAATGAGCAGTTCTTC. Translated: CASSPGGPQNEQFF. This chain connects TRBV28 to TRBJ2-1; 7 nucleotides match TRBD2. CDR3 length: 14 amino acids. Germline V gene lookup returns CDR1 MDHEN and CDR2 SYDVKM. The ends lost 6 bases at V and 7 bases at J; junction bases unmatched: 9.

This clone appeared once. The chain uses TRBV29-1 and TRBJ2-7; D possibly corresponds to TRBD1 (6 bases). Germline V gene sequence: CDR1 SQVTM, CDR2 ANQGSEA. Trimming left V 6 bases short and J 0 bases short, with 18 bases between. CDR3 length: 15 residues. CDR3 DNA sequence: TGCAGCGTGGCTGTTAGGGGGAGATCCTCCTACGAGCAGTACTTC. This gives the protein CSVAVRGRSSYEQYF.

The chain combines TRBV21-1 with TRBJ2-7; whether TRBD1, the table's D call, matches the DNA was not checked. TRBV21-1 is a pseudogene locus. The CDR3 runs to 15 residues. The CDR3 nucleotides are TGTGCCAGCAGCACCGGGACACCATACTCCTACGAGCAGTACTTC. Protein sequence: CASSTGTPYSYEQYF.

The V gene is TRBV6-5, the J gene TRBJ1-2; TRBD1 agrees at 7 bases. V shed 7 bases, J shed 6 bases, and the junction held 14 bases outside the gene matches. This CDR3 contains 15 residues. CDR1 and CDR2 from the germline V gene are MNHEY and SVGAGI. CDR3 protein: CASIPLRGFSDGYTF. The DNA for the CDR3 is TGTGCCAGCATCCCCCTCAGGGGGTTTTCGGATGGCTACACCTTC.

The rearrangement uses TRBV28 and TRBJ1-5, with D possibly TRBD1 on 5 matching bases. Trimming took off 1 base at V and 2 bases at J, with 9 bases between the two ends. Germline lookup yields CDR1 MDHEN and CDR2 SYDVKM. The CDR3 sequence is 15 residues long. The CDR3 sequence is CASSLSGWGNQPQHF. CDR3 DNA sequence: TGTGCCAGCAGTTTATCAGGGTGGGGCAATCAGCCCCAGCATTTT.

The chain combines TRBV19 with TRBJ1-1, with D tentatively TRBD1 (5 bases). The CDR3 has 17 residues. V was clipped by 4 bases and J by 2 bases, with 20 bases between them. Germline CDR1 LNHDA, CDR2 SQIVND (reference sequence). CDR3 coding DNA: TGTGCCAGTAGTAGAGGGACTCTTTTTGGGTTAAACACTGAAGCTTTCTTT. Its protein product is CASSRGTLFGLNTEAFF.

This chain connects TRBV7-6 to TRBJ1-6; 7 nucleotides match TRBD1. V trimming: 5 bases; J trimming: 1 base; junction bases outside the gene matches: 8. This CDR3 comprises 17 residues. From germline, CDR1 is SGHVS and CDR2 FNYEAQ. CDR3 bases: TGTGCCAGCAGCCCACTCGGCAGGGGGTCCTATAATTCACCCCTCCACTTT. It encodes CASSPLGRGSYNSPLHF.

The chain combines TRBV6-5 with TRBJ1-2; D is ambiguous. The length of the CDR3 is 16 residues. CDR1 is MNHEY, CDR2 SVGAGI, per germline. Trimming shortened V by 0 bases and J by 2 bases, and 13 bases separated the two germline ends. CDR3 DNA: TGTGCCAGCAGTTACTCGATGTGGCAGGAAAACTATGGCTACACCTTC. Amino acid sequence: CASSYSMWQENYGYTF.

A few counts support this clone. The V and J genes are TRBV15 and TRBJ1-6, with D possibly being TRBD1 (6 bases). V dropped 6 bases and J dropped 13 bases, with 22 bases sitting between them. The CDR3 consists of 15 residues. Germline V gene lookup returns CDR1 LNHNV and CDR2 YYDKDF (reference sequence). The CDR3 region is CATSQPEGGRAPLHF. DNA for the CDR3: TGTGCCACCAGTCAACCCGAGGGGGGGCGGGCGCCCCTCCACTTT.

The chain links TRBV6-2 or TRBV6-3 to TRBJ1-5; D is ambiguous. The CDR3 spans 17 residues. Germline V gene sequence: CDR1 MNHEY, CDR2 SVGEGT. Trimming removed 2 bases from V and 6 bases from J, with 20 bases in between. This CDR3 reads CASSYISPPGFRQPQHF. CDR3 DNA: TGTGCCAGCAGTTACATATCCCCACCCGGGTTTCGTCAGCCCCAGCATTTT.

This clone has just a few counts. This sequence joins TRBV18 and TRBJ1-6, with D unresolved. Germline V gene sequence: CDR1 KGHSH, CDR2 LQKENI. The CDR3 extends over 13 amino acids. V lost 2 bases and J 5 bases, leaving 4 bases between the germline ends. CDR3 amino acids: CASSPGDNSPLHF. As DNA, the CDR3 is TGTGCCAGCTCACCAGGAGATAATTCACCCCTCCACTTT.